The clone carrying this T cell receptor beta chain has ten or more counts. Its cognate antigen is unknown. V dropped 6 bases and J dropped 5 bases, with 16 bases sitting between them. CDR1 is LNHDA and CDR2 is SQIVND in the germline V gene (reference sequence). This CDR3 has 14 amino acids. Using RNA transcripts as the source, TCR beta CDR3 regions were amplified. When the TCR CDR3 underwent first-round RT-PCR, the HTBI primer set was used. TCRdb re-derived calls from the multiplex PCR reads in MiXCR, one entry per CDR3 protein. The sample gives about 360,000 distinct CDR3 sequences, about 19% of which show up once; around 3.4% is in the top ten. The sample belongs to a study of T cells in Graves' hyperthyroidism and ophthalmopathy. Study-wide points: Most expanded thyroid clonotypes above 0.001 also appeared in blood. In validation, the model predicted ophthalmopathy. These predictions came a median about 6.8 months before onset.

Those with hyperthyroidism were 18 to 65 years old, newly diagnosed, and ill for under 2 months. PBMCs were sourced from roughly 10 ml fresh peripheral blood. The sequenced sample was blood. This chain joins TRBV19 and TRBJ1-1; D perhaps matches TRBD1 (5 bases). This TCR came from a woman aged 18-29 years with Graves' hyperthyroidism. The CDR3: CASRHQGRGTEAFF. The CDR3 DNA is TGTGCCAGTAGACACCAGGGTCGGGGGACTGAAGCTTTCTTT.